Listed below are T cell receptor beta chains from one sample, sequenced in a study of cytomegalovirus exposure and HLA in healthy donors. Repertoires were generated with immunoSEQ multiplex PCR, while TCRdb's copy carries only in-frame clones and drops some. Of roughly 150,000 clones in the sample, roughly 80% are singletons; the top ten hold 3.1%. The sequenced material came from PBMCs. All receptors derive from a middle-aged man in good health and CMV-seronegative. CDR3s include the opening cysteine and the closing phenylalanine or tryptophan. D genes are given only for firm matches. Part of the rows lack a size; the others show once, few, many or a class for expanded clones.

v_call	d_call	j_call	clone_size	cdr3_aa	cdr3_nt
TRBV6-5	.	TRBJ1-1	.	CASSYSRSYTEAFF	TGTGCCAGCAGTTACTCGAGAAGCTACACTGAAGCTTTCTTT
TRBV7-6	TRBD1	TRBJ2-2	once	CASSLNIQGASGELFF	TGTGCCAGCAGCTTAAATATACAGGGGGCCTCCGGGGAGCTGTTTTTT
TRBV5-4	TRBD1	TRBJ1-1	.	CASSRQGADTEAFF	TGTGCCAGCAGCCGGCAGGGGGCAGACACTGAAGCTTTCTTT
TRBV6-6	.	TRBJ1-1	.	CAARTANTLNTEAFF	TGTGCCGCCCGGACAGCGAACACTTTGAACACTGAAGCTTTCTTT
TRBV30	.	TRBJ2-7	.	CAWSRGPDEQYF	TGTGCCTGGAGCAGAGGGCCGGACGAGCAGTACTTC
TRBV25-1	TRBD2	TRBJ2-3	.	CASSAASGNTQYF	TGTGCCAGCAGTGCGGCTAGCGGGAATACGCAGTATTTT
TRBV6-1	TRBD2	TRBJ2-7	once	CASSLAGGYEQYF	TGTGCCAGCAGTTTAGCGGGGGGCTACGAGCAGTACTTC
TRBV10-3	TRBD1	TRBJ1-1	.	CAIRTDRGRAFF	TGTGCCATCAGGACCGACAGGGGCCGGGCTTTCTTT
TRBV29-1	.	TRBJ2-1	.	CSVDPGGLPYNEQFF	TGCAGCGTTGATCCCGGAGGGCTCCCCTACAATGAGCAGTTCTTC
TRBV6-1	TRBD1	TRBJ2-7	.	CASSEAGQGSSYEQYF	TGTGCCAGCAGTGAAGCTGGACAGGGAAGCTCCTACGAGCAGTACTTC